This T cell receptor (beta chain) was captured by sequencing in a study of chemoradiotherapy in HPV16-positive cancers. Whole-study results and caveats: Candidate HPV-specific clones and E7-related TCR motifs grew in tumor during treatment.

Over chemoradiotherapy, repertoires were sampled more than once. This clone was seen once. What it recognizes is unknown. Profiled with immunoSEQ multiplex PCR; TCRdb holds only in-frame clones, not every one. The sample has roughly 7,400 clones, over 65% seen once. The CDR3 spans 13 residues. Germline V gene sequence: CDR1 SQVTM, CDR2 ANQGSEA. V lost 7 bases and J lost 5; bases outside the gene matches: 8. The sequence was obtained from a human donor with HPV-associated anogenital cancer. The rearrangement uses TRBV29-1 and TRBJ2-1, with 7 bases fitting TRBD1. The sequencing here drew on tumor tissue, taken from a patient who underwent chemoradiotherapy. The CDR3 region has the DNA TGCAGCGCCGGCCGGGACAGCAACAATGAGCAGTTCTTC. It is translated as CSAGRDSNNEQFF.